What follows are 19 T cell receptor beta chains derived from one specimen sequenced in a study of shared clonotypes between healthy human individuals. Data came from immunoSEQ multiplex PCR; TCRdb stores just in-frame clones and leaves some out. The sample has some 630,000 clones, 55% to 75% seen once; the top ten hold about 1.8%. Material for sequencing was memory CD4+ T cells sorted from blood. Subset: CD45RA-negative fraction. Receptors originate from a woman between 25 and 40 years old in good health.

At least ten counts were recorded for this clone. The chain carries TRBV23-1 and TRBJ1-2; D not resolved. TRBV23-1 carries the ORF label, with uncertain function. Trimming removed 0 bases from V and 6 bases from J, with 8 bases in between. This CDR3 has 13 residues. CDR3 region: CASSQSRGHGYTF. CDR3 nucleotide sequence: TGCGCCAGCAGTCAATCACGAGGGCATGGCTACACCTTC.

Only one count was recorded for this clone. The rearrangement joins TRBV19 to TRBJ2-5, with 7 bases identical to TRBD1. The CDR3 consists of 14 residues. Looked up from germline, CDR1 is LNHDA and CDR2 is SQIVND (reference sequence). Trimming took 3 bases from V and 1 from J; bases not matched to a gene: 2. The CDR3 DNA reads as TGTGCCAGTAGTATGGGGACAGTCCAAGAGACCCAGTACTTC. It encodes CASSMGTVQETQYF.

The chain recombines TRBV7-9 with TRBJ1-4; 8 nucleotides agree with TRBD1. The CDR3 has 12 residues. Unmatched junction bases numbered 6, after V lost 4 bases and J lost 14 bases. The V gene's germline CDR1 is SEHNR and CDR2 FQNEAQ (reference sequence). CDR3 amino acids: CASSSTTGVLFF. In DNA form, the CDR3 reads TGTGCCAGCAGCTCGACGACAGGGGTGCTGTTTTTT.

A single count supports this clone. This chain links TRBV28 with TRBJ2-3; no definite D call. This CDR3 has 16 residues. Trimming left V 0 bases short and J 2 bases short, with 12 bases between. Germline V CDR1 and CDR2: MDHEN, SYDVKM. The CDR3 DNA reads TGTGCCAGCAGTTTATGGTCGGCTAGGGCCACAGATACGCAGTATTTT. Translation: CASSLWSARATDTQYF.

The chain employs TRBV29-1 and TRBJ2-5; 9 bases agree with TRBD2. TRBJ2-7 explains the end of the DNA better; the J call may be wrong. The CDR3 totals 14 residues. CDR1 SQVTM and CDR2 ANQGSEA come from the germline V gene. CDR3 sequence: CSVVIASGTYEQYF. In nucleotides, the CDR3 is TGCAGCGTTGTAATCGCTAGCGGGACCTACGAGCAGTACTTC.

V is TRBV7-8 and J is TRBJ2-7, with TRBD2 matching over 11 bases. Trimming cost V 5 bases and J 0 bases; bases outside gene matches: 12. The CDR3 spans 18 residues. Germline V gives CDR1 SGHVS, CDR2 FQNEAQ. CDR3 region: CASSPKVRLAGISYEQYF. The CDR3 DNA is TGTGCCAGCAGCCCTAAAGTACGACTAGCGGGAATCTCCTACGAGCAGTACTTC.

This clone was picked up a small number of times. This sequence joins TRBV10-2 and TRBJ2-1, with D possibly TRBD1 on 7 matching bases. The germline V and J ends were trimmed by 7 bases and 5 bases, with 15 bases remaining between them. Per the germline V gene, CDR1 is WSHSY and CDR2 is SAAADI. The CDR3 has 14 amino acids. CDR3 sequence: CASKLAGGNNEQFF. DNA for the CDR3: TGCGCCAGCAAGCTAGCAGGGGGGAACAATGAGCAGTTCTTC.

The chain carries TRBV28 and TRBJ1-2; D is undetermined. This CDR3 has 14 residues. With 10 bases removed from V and 2 bases from J, the gap between germline ends came to 17 bases. Germline CDR1 MDHEN, CDR2 SYDVKM. Here the CDR3 DNA reads TGTGCCACCCAGTTTAAAAGTGCCAACTATGGCTACACCTTC. Translated: CATQFKSANYGYTF.

This clone was seen only a few times. V and J are TRBV5-1 and TRBJ2-5; a possible D gene is TRBD2 (6 bases). Per the germline V gene, CDR1 is SGHRS and CDR2 is YFSETQ. This CDR3 is built from 15 residues. Trimming left V 4 bases short and J 7 bases short, with 20 bases between. The CDR3, as DNA: TGCGCCAGCAGCACACCGGGACTGGACTTACGGACCCAGTACTTC. Its protein is CASSTPGLDLRTQYF.

The chain has TRBV19 and TRBJ2-1, with no clear D. The CDR3 has 14 residues. V was cut by 9 bases and J by 5 bases, with 17 bases left in between. CDR1 is LNHDA and CDR2 is SQIVND in the germline V gene (reference sequence). The CDR3 loop reads CASSRQNGNNEQFF. DNA of the CDR3: TGTGCCAGCTCTCGACAAAATGGGAACAATGAGCAGTTCTTC.

In regard to this clone: The same CDR3 can be traced to other DNA sequences in this sample. The rearrangement joins TRBV2 to TRBJ2-5; no reliable D call. The CDR3 consists of 12 residues. The V end lost 4 bases, the J end lost 4 bases, and 7 bases lay between the germline ends. Looked up from germline, CDR1 is SNHLY and CDR2 is FYNNEI. CDR3 residues: CASSGTRETQYF. The CDR3 DNA is TGTGCCAGCAGTGGGACCAGAGAGACCCAGTACTTC.

This rearrangement joins TRBV2 to TRBJ2-1; 7 bases are shared with TRBD1. In germline, CDR1 is SNHLY, CDR2 FYNNEI. Unmatched junction bases numbered 7, after V lost 5 bases and J lost 9 bases. The CDR3 is made up of 13 amino acids. As DNA, the CDR3 is TGTGCCAGCAGTACGACAGGGATGCTTGAGCAGTTCTTC. This gives the protein CASSTTGMLEQFF.

This clone has only a few counts. V and J are TRBV28 and TRBJ2-7; 7 bases fit TRBD2. CDR3 size: 15 residues. Germline loops: CDR1 MDHEN, CDR2 SYDVKM. J was trimmed by 2 bases and V by 5 bases; bases with no gene match: 9. The CDR3 spells CASSLPGRVPYEQYF. As DNA, the CDR3 is TGTGCCAGCAGTCTCCCGGGGAGGGTTCCCTACGAGCAGTACTTC.

This rearrangement joins TRBV6-1 to TRBJ2-2, with 7 positions matching TRBD1. Germline V gene data show CDR1 as MNHNS and CDR2 as SASEGT. Trimming removed 4 bases from V and 0 bases from J; junction bases left unmatched: 5. This CDR3 contains 16 residues. In DNA, the CDR3 is TGTGCCAGCAGTGGGGGGACAGACCCGAACACCGGGGAGCTGTTTTTT. This translates into CASSGGTDPNTGELFF.

The chain is built from TRBV7-2 and TRBJ1-5; TRBD1 might be the D (5 bases). Per the germline V gene, CDR1 is SGHTA and CDR2 is FQGNSA. The CDR3 length is 15 residues. Between the trimmed V and J ends, which lost 2 bases and 0 bases, there was a span of 8 bases. The CDR3, as DNA: TGTGCCAGCAGCTTACAGCAGGGTAGCAATCAGCCCCAGCATTTT. Translating it yields CASSLQQGSNQPQHF.

The V gene is TRBV4-1, the J gene TRBJ1-1; D call uncertain. CDR1 MGHRA and CDR2 YSYEKL come from the germline V gene. This CDR3 is built from 14 residues. V lost 5 bases to trimming and J lost 7 bases, with 17 bases between them. CDR3 DNA: TGCGCCAGCAGCTTCCGGCCCTTCGGGATTGAAGCTTTCTTT. This translates into CASSFRPFGIEAFF.

The chain employs TRBV4-1 and TRBJ1-1, with 7 bases fitting TRBD1. The CDR3 length is 14 residues. Germline CDR1 and CDR2: MGHRA and YSYEKL. V lost 6 bases to trimming and J lost 6 bases; unmatched junction nucleotides: 10. The CDR3 reads CASSKEGGSSEAFF. CDR3 coding DNA: TGCGCCAGCAGTAAGGAAGGGGGCAGTTCTGAAGCTTTCTTT.

Note on this clone: This sample includes further DNA sequences coding for the same CDR3. The chain is built from TRBV5-1 and TRBJ1-1, with TRBD1 matching over 8 bases. The CDR3 covers 14 residues. The junction had 6 bases not matched to a gene; V was cut back by 4 bases and J by 4 bases. The germline CDR1 and CDR2 sequences are SGHRS and YFSETQ. CDR3 nucleotide sequence: TGCGCCAGCAGCCTTCGTACAGGGGGCACTGAAGCTTTCTTT. This translates into CASSLRTGGTEAFF.

V gene TRBV10-1 combines with J gene TRBJ1-1; weak D call: TRBD1 (6 bases). The ends were cut back, 4 bases at V and 3 bases at J, with 9 bases in the middle. CDR3 length: 13 residues. Germline-derived CDR1 and CDR2 are WNHNN and SYGVQD (reference sequence). CDR3 DNA sequence: TGCGCCAGCAGTGGCAACAGGGACACTGAAGCTTTCTTT. This codes for CASSGNRDTEAFF.